This paragraph reports one TCR beta chain. The antigen is undetermined. This specimen belongs to a study of naive CD8 T cells in extremely preterm neonates. Study-wide context: The methods list adults as 20-50 years; the abstract says 25-50.

Sequenced by immunoSEQ multiplex PCR; TCRdb stores in-frame clones only, minus some. Found here are around 5,900 clones, 95% to 98% of them singletons; the top ten hold roughly 1.2%. The germline V gene has CDR1 SGDLS and CDR2 YYNGEE. V gave up 0 bases and J gave up 2 bases; unmatched junction bases: 3. This CDR3 is built from 15 residues. Study-wide results and limits: CDR3 nucleotide sharing was around 2.8% in preterm, roughly 0.44% term, 0.03% to 0.035% children, about 0.01% adults. Compared with older groups, preterm CDR3s were shorter, with fewer N additions and less trimming.

The rearrangement links TRBV9 to TRBJ2-3; 7 positions match TRBD2. Input material: naive CD8+ T cells from blood. The TCR originated in a human donor in good health. The CDR3 coding sequence is TGTGCCAGCAGCGTAGGGGGGGGGTTCACAGATACGCAGTATTTT. Protein sequence: CASSVGGGFTDTQYF. The whole variable domain, remainder taken from reference TRBV9 and TRBJ2-3, is DSGVTQTPKHLITATGQRVTLRCSPRSGDLSVYWYQQSLDQGLQFLIQYYNGEERAKGNILERFSAQQFPDLHSELNLSSLELGDSALYFCASSVGGGFTDTQYFGPGTRLTVL.